The rows below give T cell receptor beta chains drawn from one sample of a study of Ad26.COV2.S vaccination and SARS-CoV-2 variants. Repertoires were generated with immunoSEQ multiplex PCR, while TCRdb's copy carries only in-frame clones and drops some. This repertoire shows 330,000 or so clones, roughly 88% found once; its top ten account for about 5%. The sample consisted of peripheral blood, taken in a trial of Ad26.COV2.S vaccine versus placebo. These receptors were obtained from a person aged 18-65 years who received the Ad26.COV2.S COVID-19 vaccine or a placebo. Each CDR3 is given without its conserved first and last residue. A D gene is named only where the DNA matches it firmly. Clone size is shown for a subset of rows, as once, few, many or a class of expanded clone.

j_call	d_call	clone_size	v_call	cdr3_aa
TRBJ2-7	.	.	TRBV6-5	ASSLGQSSYEQY
TRBJ1-2	.	.	TRBV6-5	ASRIKKDYGYT
TRBJ1-2	.	.	TRBV18	ASSPPGGPLGGYT
TRBJ1-2	.	.	TRBV2	ASSEGDGVSVYT
TRBJ2-7	.	few	TRBV6-2/TRBV6-3	ASSYSRGTVYYEQY
TRBJ1-6	.	.	TRBV9	ASSPSPDDVYNSPLH
TRBJ1-1	TRBD1	.	TRBV30	AWSLRAWAPTGGNTEAF
TRBJ2-1	TRBD1	.	TRBV19	ASSNGQGGRDEQF
TRBJ2-2	TRBD2	.	TRBV6-2/TRBV6-3	ASTPLAGGAPGELF
TRBJ2-2	TRBD2	.	TRBV9	ASSPSGGAGELF
TRBJ1-4	.	.	TRBV6-5	ASSQGATNEKLF
TRBJ1-4	.	.	TRBV24-1	ATPTPQPEKEKLF
TRBJ1-5	TRBD1	once	TRBV19	ASGYGQGWNQPQH
TRBJ1-1	.	.	TRBV12-3/TRBV12-4	ASSLRPTEAF
TRBJ1-1	.	.	TRBV5-1	ASSGGRSKAF
TRBJ1-4	.	.	TRBV7-2	ASSLAGALSWDEKLF
TRBJ1-3	TRBD1	few	TRBV7-9	ASSAGTGYSGNTIY
TRBJ2-3	TRBD1	.	TRBV19	ASSPRTGGTDTQY
TRBJ2-5	TRBD2	.	TRBV18	ASSSTSPETQY
TRBJ2-1	.	.	TRBV7-6	ASSRSGGVSSYNEQF
TRBJ2-3	.	.	TRBV27	ASSLRTVGDTQY
TRBJ2-4	TRBD1	.	TRBV5-5	ASSSCSGGWTKNIQY
TRBJ2-7	TRBD2	.	TRBV18	ASSPKTSGATYEQY
TRBJ1-1	.	.	TRBV4-3	ASSPPGERGTEAF
TRBJ2-5	TRBD2	once	TRBV24-1	ATSHSGGGKETQY
TRBJ1-1	.	.	TRBV5-1	ASSLAEGVNTEAF
TRBJ1-2	TRBD1	.	TRBV15	ATRTQGDYGYT
TRBJ1-1	.	.	TRBV7-8	ASILGSGYTEAF
TRBJ1-2	TRBD1	.	TRBV19	ASSLGTGGGYT
TRBJ2-7	TRBD2	.	TRBV5-1	ASRRSRGDYEQY
TRBJ2-3	TRBD2	.	TRBV5-1	ASSKRLAGGTDTQY
TRBJ1-3	.	.	TRBV7-9	ASSLSGGNTIY
TRBJ2-7	.	once	TRBV6-5	ASSYLQSSYEQY
TRBJ2-2	.	.	TRBV30	AFLIGELF
TRBJ2-7	.	.	TRBV29-1	SVEQGRNEQY
TRBJ1-2	.	.	TRBV6-1	ASSESAERERPGGYGYT
TRBJ2-2	TRBD1	.	TRBV11-2	ASSPQGWAGELF
TRBJ1-3	TRBD1	.	TRBV25-1	ASRPAEGQGASGNTIY
TRBJ1-3	.	.	TRBV6-2/TRBV6-3	ASSYLGPGLGNTIY
TRBJ1-5	.	.	TRBV2	ASQGGNQPQH
TRBJ2-7	.	.	TRBV11-3	ASSFRPGPVYEQY
TRBJ2-3	TRBD2	.	TRBV7-6	ASSFTTRLARGDTQY